This entry lists 26 T cell receptor beta chains sequenced from one sample in a study of identical twins. MiXCR was run by TCRdb on the 5' RACE reads, yielding one entry per CDR3 protein. The profile covers over 200,000 distinct CDR3 sequences, with 6% to 7% appearing a single time and more than 12% taken by the ten largest. These same data were also listed under a study on T cells expressing NK-cell markers.

Sequencing was performed on CD8+ T cells sorted from blood. The receptor source for this set is a woman younger than 30 in good health.

There are many counts of this clonotype. CDR3 coding DNA: TGTGCCAGCATCATTTACAATGAGCAGTTCTTC. This gives the protein CASIIYNEQFF. The chain is built from TRBV12-3 or TRBV12-4 and TRBJ2-1; D gene unclear. Deletions cut 7 bases from V and 4 bases from J, with 5 bases between. This CDR3 is built from 11 residues.

The table lists this clonotype with many counts. V usage is TRBV11-1 and J usage is TRBJ2-1, with TRBD2 matching 10 bases. Trimming cost V 9 bases and J 0 bases; bases outside gene matches: 11. The CDR3 has 17 residues. Germline V lookup: CDR1 SGHAT, CDR2 FQDESV (reference sequence). The CDR3 bases are TGTGCCAGTGGGACTAGCGCTCCCCTCAGCTCCTACAATGAGCAGTTCTTC. This translates into CASGTSAPLSSYNEQFF.

This clonotype was seen only a few times. V gene TRBV28 combines with J gene TRBJ1-1; TRBD1 aligns across 10 bases. Per germline, CDR1 MDHEN and CDR2 SYDVKM. There are 14 residues in the CDR3. The junction had 7 bases not matched to a gene; V was cut back by 5 bases and J by 7 bases. CDR3 coding DNA: TGTGCCAGCAGTCTCGACAGGGGGCTCCTTGAAGCTTTCTTT. This gives the protein CASSLDRGLLEAFF.

This clonotype was seen many times. The chain joins TRBV6-2 or TRBV6-3 to TRBJ2-1, with D unresolved. This CDR3 region has 13 residues. Trimming pared 6 bases from V and 6 bases from J, leaving 12 bases between. CDR1 and CDR2 (germline): MNHEY, SVGEGT. The DNA for the CDR3 is TGTGCCAGCAGCACGTTACTTCCCAATGAGCAGTTCTTC. Its protein is CASSTLLPNEQFF.

This clonotype has a handful of counts. The J gene is TRBJ1-1, the V gene TRBV5-1, with TRBD1 matching 7 bases. The CDR3 spans 13 residues. With 5 bases clipped from V and 7 bases from J, the junction kept 8 bases outside the gene matches. CDR1 is SGHRS and CDR2 is YFSETQ in the germline V gene. CDR3 sequence reads: CASRDSGGGEAFF. In DNA, the CDR3 is TGCGCCAGCAGGGACTCAGGGGGAGGTGAAGCTTTCTTT.

This clonotype came up many times. This chain links TRBV12-3 or TRBV12-4 with TRBJ2-2; D gene uncertain. V was clipped by 5 bases and J by 1 base, with 14 bases between them. The CDR3 extends over 16 amino acids. The CDR3 region has the DNA TGTGCCAGCAGTCCTGGACCCCGGGTGAACACCGGGGAGCTGTTTTTT. Amino acids: CASSPGPRVNTGELFF.

This chain joins TRBV12-3 or TRBV12-4 and TRBJ1-4; D call uncertain. This CDR3 is 14 amino acids long. Trimming pared 1 base from V and 8 bases from J, leaving 11 bases between. The DNA of the CDR3 is TGTGCCAGCAGTTTAGGGGGTGGAGGGGAAAAACTGTTTTTT. This translates into CASSLGGGGEKLFF.

This chain joins TRBV29-1 and TRBJ2-7, with D tentatively TRBD2 (5 bases). The CDR3 totals 14 residues. CDR1 is SQVTM and CDR2 is ANQGSEA in the germline V gene. Deletions cut 2 bases from V and 0 bases from J, with 11 bases between. The chain's CDR3 is CSVELSSSSYEQYF. CDR3 nucleotides: TGCAGCGTTGAATTGTCTAGCTCCTCCTACGAGCAGTACTTC.

At least ten counts were recorded for this clonotype. The chain carries TRBV5-1 and TRBJ1-5, with 8 bases aligning to TRBD1. The germline CDR1 and CDR2 sequences are SGHRS and YFSETQ. The CDR3 length is 16 residues. V lost 0 bases, J lost 9 bases, and 11 bases stayed unmatched. The CDR3 DNA follows: TGCGCCAGCAGCTTGGTTGCAGGGGGCGTGGGTATGCCCCAGCATTTT. Translation gives CASSLVAGGVGMPQHF.

This clonotype has a count of ten or more. The genes are TRBV14 and TRBJ2-1; D ambiguous. Trimming left V 3 bases short and J 1 base short, with 13 bases between. CDR1 is SGHDN, CDR2 FVKESK, per germline. The CDR3 totals 16 residues. The CDR3 here is CASSQTWAASYNEQFF. The DNA for the CDR3 is TGTGCCAGCAGCCAGACTTGGGCCGCATCCTACAATGAGCAGTTCTTC.

The chain links TRBV9 to TRBJ2-3; D unresolved. CDR3 size: 15 residues. Trimming left V 0 bases short and J 4 bases short, with 12 bases between. CDR1 SGDLS and CDR2 YYNGEE come from the germline V gene. DNA for the CDR3: TGTGCCAGCAGCGTAGTTGGCAACCCGGCAGATACGCAGTATTTT. Its protein is CASSVVGNPADTQYF.

This rearrangement joins TRBV9 to TRBJ2-2, with no clear D. This CDR3 is built from 13 residues. CDR1 is SGDLS and CDR2 is YYNGEE in the germline V gene. The ends were cut back, 3 bases at V and 2 bases at J, with 5 bases in the middle. The CDR3, as DNA: TGTGCCAGCAGCGCCACTAACACCGGGGAGCTGTTTTTT. This gives the protein CASSATNTGELFF.

The V and J genes are TRBV20-1 and TRBJ2-5, with D hard to call. The V end lost 6 bases, the J end lost 4 bases, and 9 bases lay between the germline ends. The CDR3 length is 11 residues. Germline V gene lookup returns CDR1 DFQATT and CDR2 SNEGSKA (reference sequence). The chain's CDR3 is CSAASGETQYF. DNA for the CDR3: TGCAGTGCGGCCTCAGGAGAGACCCAGTACTTC.

The chain has TRBV7-9 and TRBJ2-2; D tentatively fits TRBD1 or TRBD2 (5 bases each). CDR1 and CDR2 from the germline V gene are SEHNR and FQNEAQ (reference sequence). This CDR3 spans 16 amino acids. The V end was cut by 5 bases, the J end by 0 bases, with 13 bases between. The CDR3: CASSPIGTSNTGELFF. The CDR3 DNA follows: TGTGCCAGCAGCCCCATCGGGACGTCGAACACCGGGGAGCTGTTTTTT.

The rearrangement joins TRBV7-9 to TRBJ2-7; D is possibly TRBD1 or TRBD2 (7 bases each). Per the germline V gene, CDR1 is SEHNR and CDR2 is FQNEAQ (reference sequence). The CDR3 totals 15 residues. Trimming took 5 bases from V and 4 from J, leaving 18 bases between them. The CDR3, as DNA: TGTGCCAGCAGCGGGGGGGGACAGCCAGATTACGAGCAGTACTTC. This encodes CASSGGGQPDYEQYF.

CDR3: CASRMGGGPNTEAFF. The CDR3 nucleotides are TGTGCCAGCAGGATGGGGGGGGGTCCCAACACTGAAGCTTTCTTT. This chain joins TRBV27 and TRBJ1-1, with D perhaps TRBD1 (5 bases). Germline V lookup: CDR1 MNHEY, CDR2 SMNVEV (reference sequence). CDR3 length: 15 residues. Trimming left V 6 bases short and J 2 bases short, with 16 bases between.

This clonotype was seen only a few times. CDR3 protein: CASSPQADEAFF. In DNA form, the CDR3 reads TGTGCCAGCAGCCCACAGGCGGATGAAGCTTTCTTT. This chain joins TRBV3-1 and TRBJ1-1; D possibly corresponds to TRBD1 (5 bases). The CDR3 loop spans 12 amino acids. Germline V gene sequence: CDR1 LGHDT, CDR2 YNNKEL (reference sequence). Trimming shortened V by 4 bases and J by 7 bases, and 10 bases separated the two germline ends.

This chain connects TRBV7-9 to TRBJ2-1, with D perhaps matching TRBD2 (6 bases). The CDR3 has 14 amino acids. CDR1 SEHNR and CDR2 FQNEAQ come from the germline V gene (reference sequence). Trimming took off 3 bases at V and 6 bases at J, with 12 bases between the two ends. CDR3 sequence (DNA): TGTGCCAGCAGCTTGGCGGGAACAGGCAATGAGCAGTTCTTC. Amino acid sequence: CASSLAGTGNEQFF.

The V gene is TRBV12-3 or TRBV12-4, the J gene TRBJ1-1; D is possibly TRBD1 (6 bases). V was trimmed by 4 bases and J by 4 bases, leaving 16 bases between them. This CDR3 is 15 amino acids long. CDR3 sequence (DNA): TGTGCCAGCAGTTCTTGGGGGGCAAGGGGCACTGAAGCTTTCTTT. Translating gives CASSSWGARGTEAFF.

In this sample, this clonotype turned up a few times. Mismatch with germline at one junction end may stem from a read error. V usage is TRBV9 and J usage is TRBJ1-2, with 8 positions matching TRBD1. CDR1 and CDR2 from the germline V gene are SGDLS and YYNGEE. The CDR3 runs to 10 residues. CDR3 in amino acids: CASSGGQASF. Written as DNA, the CDR3 is TGTGCCAGCAGCGGGGGACAGGCCAGCTTC. The entire variable domain, with the rest obtained from reference TRBV9 and TRBJ1-2, is as follows: DSGVTQTPKHLITATGQRVTLRCSPRSGDLSVYWYQQSLDQGLQFLIQYYNGEERAKGNILERFSAQQFPDLHSELNLSSLELGDSALYFCASSGGQASFGSGTRLTVV.

This clonotype showed up just a few times. This chain links TRBV11-2 with TRBJ2-2; D gene uncertain. The CDR3 runs to 16 residues. The germline V gene encodes CDR1 SGHAT and CDR2 FQNNGV. Trimming removed 8 bases from V and 6 bases from J, with 22 bases in between. DNA for the CDR3: TGTGCCAGCGGCCGGTGGGTAGGCAAAGGGTCCGGGGAGCTGTTTTTT. Amino acid sequence: CASGRWVGKGSGELFF. Supplemented by reference TRBV11-2 and TRBJ2-2, the full variable domain reads EAGVAQSPRYKIIEKRQSVAFWCNPISGHATLYWYQQILGQGPKLLIQFQNNGVVDDSQLPKDRFSAERLKGVDSTLKIQPAKLEDSAVYLCASGRWVGKGSGELFFGEGSRLTVL.

V is TRBV7-2 and J is TRBJ2-7; 13 bases line up with TRBD2. Germline V gene sequence: CDR1 SGHTA, CDR2 FQGNSA. J gave up 0 bases and V 4 bases, and 6 bases lay outside the gene matches. The CDR3 has 17 residues. CDR3 nucleotide sequence: TGTGCCAGCAGCTACGGGACTAGCGGGGCGAGCTCCTACGAGCAGTACTTC. Translated: CASSYGTSGASSYEQYF.

At least ten counts were recorded for this clonotype. The rearrangement joins TRBV15 to TRBJ2-3; 8 nucleotides align to TRBD1. The CDR3 spans 14 residues. The germline V gene has CDR1 LNHNV and CDR2 YYDKDF (reference sequence). Trimming at V came to 5 bases and at J to 4 bases, leaving 5 bases not matched to a gene. The CDR3 sequence: CATSRTGSADTQYF. The CDR3 nucleotides are TGTGCCACCAGCCGGACAGGGAGCGCAGATACGCAGTATTTT. Combining the CDR3 with reference TRBV15 and TRBJ2-3 gives the whole variable domain DAMVIQNPRYQVTQFGKPVTLSCSQTLNHNVMYWYQQKSSQAPKLLFHYYDKDFNNEADTPDNFQSRRPNTSFCFLDIRSPGLGDTAMYLCATSRTGSADTQYFGPGTRLTVL.

V is TRBV12-3 or TRBV12-4 and J is TRBJ2-2; D is possibly TRBD2 (5 bases). The CDR3 is 16 residues long. The germline V and J ends were trimmed by 7 bases and 4 bases, with 19 bases remaining between them. DNA of the CDR3: TGTGCCAGCACCCTGCCGGGGAAAGCGGTCACCGGGGAGCTGTTTTTT. Amino acids: CASTLPGKAVTGELFF.

This clonotype occurred a few times. V gene TRBV7-9 combines with J gene TRBJ1-5; D might be TRBD1 (5 bases). Germline CDR1 SEHNR, CDR2 FQNEAQ (reference sequence). Trimming left V 4 bases short and J 7 bases short, with 8 bases between. The CDR3 runs to 12 residues. For the CDR3, the DNA is TGTGCCAGCAGCTCCTACAGGCAGCCCCAGCATTTT. This gives the protein CASSSYRQPQHF.

This clonotype has a count of ten or more. J is TRBJ1-1 and V is TRBV6-6, with D possibly TRBD1 on 6 matching bases. Germline values: CDR1 MNHNY, CDR2 SVGAGI (reference sequence). V was cut by 10 bases and J by 3 bases, with 15 bases left in between. The CDR3 totals 13 residues. In nucleotides, the CDR3 is TGTGCCACCTTGACAGGAGGAGACACTGAAGCTTTCTTT. Encoded protein: CATLTGGDTEAFF.